The subject of this entry is one TCR beta chain. The source of the sample is a study of monozygotic twins with inflammatory bowel disease. CDR3 length equals 15 residues. CDR1 and CDR2 from the germline V gene are MNHEY and SVGAGI. TCRdb re-called the 5' RACE reads and gives one entry per CDR3 protein, without DNA. Found here are about 380,000 distinct CDR3 sequences; the top ten clones hold 2.5% to 3%. The V gene is TRBV6-5, the J gene TRBJ1-2; TCRdb names TRBD1, which stays unverified in the absence of DNA. Sequenced: blood. The sequence was obtained from a human donor with ulcerative colitis or Crohn's disease, or a healthy co-twin of an affected twin (not recorded which). The CDR3 loop is CASSSADRPNYGYTF.